The count of the clone carrying this T cell receptor (beta chain) is one. Its antigen is unidentified. This record comes from a study of shared clonotypes between healthy human individuals. Overall study results and limits: Clonotypes shared by all four donors outscored non-shared clonotypes in generation probability.

The table came from immunoSEQ multiplex PCR; TCRdb's copy has only in-frame clones and leaves some out. The table shows nearly 2 million clones, with 85% to 95% occurring only once. CDR1 and CDR2 from the germline V gene are SNHLY and FYNNEI. There are 15 residues in the CDR3. V shed 11 bases, J shed 5 bases, and the junction held 14 bases outside the gene matches. The naive CD8 subset, CD45RO-negative cells positively selected for CCR7, excluded terminally differentiated effector memory CD45RA+ cells. The source of this sequence is a man aged 18 to 35 in good health. The chain carries TRBV2 and TRBJ1-2, with 10 bases matching TRBD1. Sequenced material: naive CD8+ T cells sorted from blood. The CDR3 loop is CAGQSLGTGEYGYTF. The CDR3 bases are TGTGCCGGCCAGTCCCTGGGGACAGGGGAATATGGCTACACCTTC.